The clone carrying this T cell receptor (beta chain) was counted ten times or more. This record comes from a study of T cells in Graves' hyperthyroidism and ophthalmopathy. CDR1 is SGHRS, CDR2 YFSETQ, per germline. The trim removed 3 bases at V and 3 bases at J, leaving 14 bases unmatched. The CDR3 has 17 amino acids. RNA transcripts served as the template for amplifying TCR beta CDR3 regions. Primed by the HTBI set, a first-round RT-PCR was run on the TCR CDR3. TCRdb fed the multiplex PCR reads into MiXCR, producing one record per CDR3 protein. The data show about 640,000 distinct CDR3 sequences, around 13% seen once.

The genes are TRBV5-1 and TRBJ1-2; 7 bases agree with TRBD1. The clonotype comes from a woman between 50 and 59 years old with Graves' ophthalmopathy. Sequences were obtained from blood. The CDR3 nucleotides are TGCGCCAGCAGCTACACAGGGGCGCTCCGCTTTTACTATGGCTACACCTTC. Translated: CASSYTGALRFYYGYTF. Using reference TRBV5-1 and TRBJ1-2 for the parts outside the CDR3, the full variable domain is KAGVTQTPRYLIKTRGQQVTLSCSPISGHRSVSWYQQTPGQGLQFLFEYFSETQRNKGNFPGRFSGRQFSNSRSEMNVSTLELGDSALYLCASSYTGALRFYYGYTFGSGTRLTVV.